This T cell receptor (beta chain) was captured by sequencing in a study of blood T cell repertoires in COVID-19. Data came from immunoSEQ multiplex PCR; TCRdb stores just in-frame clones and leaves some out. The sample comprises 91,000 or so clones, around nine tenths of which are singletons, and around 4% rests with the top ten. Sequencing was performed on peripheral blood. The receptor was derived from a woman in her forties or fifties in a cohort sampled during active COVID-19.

CDR3 region: CASSEALLAGVPYNEQFF. In DNA, the CDR3 is TGTGCCAGCAGTGAAGCGCTTCTAGCGGGGGTACCCTACAATGAGCAGTTCTTC. V gene TRBV2 combines with J gene TRBJ2-1; 10 nucleotides agree with TRBD2. Germline V gene sequence: CDR1 SNHLY, CDR2 FYNNEI. V lost 0 bases and J lost 2; bases outside the gene matches: 7. This CDR3 has 18 amino acids.